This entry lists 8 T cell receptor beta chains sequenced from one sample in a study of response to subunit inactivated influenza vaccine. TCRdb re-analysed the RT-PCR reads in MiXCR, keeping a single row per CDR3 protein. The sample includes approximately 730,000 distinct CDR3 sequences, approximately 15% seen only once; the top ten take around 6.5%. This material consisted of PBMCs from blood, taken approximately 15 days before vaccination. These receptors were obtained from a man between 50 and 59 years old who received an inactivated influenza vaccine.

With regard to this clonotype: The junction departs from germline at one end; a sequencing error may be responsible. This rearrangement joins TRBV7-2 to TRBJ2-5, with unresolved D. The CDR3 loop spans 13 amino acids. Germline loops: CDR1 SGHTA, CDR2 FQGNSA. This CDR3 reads CASSLGQQETQCF. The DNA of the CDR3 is TGTGCCAGCAGCTTAGGGCAGCAAGAGACCCAGTGCTTC. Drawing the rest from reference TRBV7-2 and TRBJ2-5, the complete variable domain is GAGVSQSPSNKVTEKGKDVELRCDPISGHTALYWYRQSLGQGLEFLIYFQGNSAPDKSGLPSDRFSAERTGGSVSTLTIQRTQQEDSAVYLCASSLGQQETQCFGPGTRLLVL.

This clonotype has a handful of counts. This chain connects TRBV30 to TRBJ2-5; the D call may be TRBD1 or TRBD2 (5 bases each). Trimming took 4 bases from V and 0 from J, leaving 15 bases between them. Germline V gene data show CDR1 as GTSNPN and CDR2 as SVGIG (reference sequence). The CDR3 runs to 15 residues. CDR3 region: CAWTLPWGYQETQYF. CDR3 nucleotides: TGTGCCTGGACCCTACCCTGGGGGTACCAAGAGACCCAGTACTTC. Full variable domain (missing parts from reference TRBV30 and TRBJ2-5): SQTIHQWPATLVQPVGSPLSLECTVEGTSNPNLYWYRQAAGRGLQLLFYSVGIGQISSEVPQNLSASRPQDRQFILSSKKLLLSDSGFYLCAWTLPWGYQETQYFGPGTRLLVL.

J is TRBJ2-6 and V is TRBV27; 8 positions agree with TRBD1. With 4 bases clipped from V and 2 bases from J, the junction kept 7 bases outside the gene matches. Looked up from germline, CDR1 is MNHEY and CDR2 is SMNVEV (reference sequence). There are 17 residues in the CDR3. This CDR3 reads CASSSGPTGAGANVLTF. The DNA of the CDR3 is TGTGCCAGCAGTTCCGGCCCGACAGGGGCTGGGGCCAACGTCCTGACTTTC.

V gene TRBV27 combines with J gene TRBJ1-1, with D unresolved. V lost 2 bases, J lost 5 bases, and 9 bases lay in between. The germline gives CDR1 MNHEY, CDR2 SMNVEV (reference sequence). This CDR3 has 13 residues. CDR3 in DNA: TGTGCCAGCAGTTTAGGACCGCAAACTGAAGCTTTCTTT. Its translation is CASSLGPQTEAFF.

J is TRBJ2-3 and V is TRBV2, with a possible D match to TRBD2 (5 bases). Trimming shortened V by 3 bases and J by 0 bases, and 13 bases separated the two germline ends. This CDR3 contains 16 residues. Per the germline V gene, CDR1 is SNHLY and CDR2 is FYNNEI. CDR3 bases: TGTGCCAGCAGTGAGAGGGCCGGGTTTAGCACAGATACGCAGTATTTT. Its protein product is CASSERAGFSTDTQYF.

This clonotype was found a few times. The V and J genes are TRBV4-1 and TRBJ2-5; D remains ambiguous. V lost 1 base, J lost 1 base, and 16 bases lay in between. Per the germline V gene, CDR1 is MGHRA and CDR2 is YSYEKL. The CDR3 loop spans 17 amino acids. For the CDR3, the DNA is TGCGCCAGCAGCCAAGCTGGGCCTCCCTATACCCAAGAGACCCAGTACTTC. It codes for CASSQAGPPYTQETQYF.

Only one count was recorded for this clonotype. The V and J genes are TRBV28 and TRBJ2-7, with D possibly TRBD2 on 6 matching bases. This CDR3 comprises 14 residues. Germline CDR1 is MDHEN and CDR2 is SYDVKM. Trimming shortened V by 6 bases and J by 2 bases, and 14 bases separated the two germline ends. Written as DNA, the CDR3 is TGTGCCAGCAGGGGGCGCGGGAAGGCCTACGAGCAGTACTTC. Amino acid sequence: CASRGRGKAYEQYF. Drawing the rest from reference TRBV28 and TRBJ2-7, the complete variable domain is DVKVTQSSRYLVKRTGEKVFLECVQDMDHENMFWYRQDPGLGLRLIYFSYDVKMKEKGDIPEGYSVSREKKERFSLILESASTNQTSMYLCASRGRGKAYEQYFGPGTRLTVT.

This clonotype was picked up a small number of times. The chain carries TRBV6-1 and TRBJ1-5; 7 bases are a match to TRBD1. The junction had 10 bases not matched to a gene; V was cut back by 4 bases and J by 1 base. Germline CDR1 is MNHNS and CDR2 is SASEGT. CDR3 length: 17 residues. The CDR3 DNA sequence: TGTGCCAGCAGTGGACACAGGGGAGTGGGAAGCAATCAGCCCCAGCATTTT. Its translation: CASSGHRGVGSNQPQHF.